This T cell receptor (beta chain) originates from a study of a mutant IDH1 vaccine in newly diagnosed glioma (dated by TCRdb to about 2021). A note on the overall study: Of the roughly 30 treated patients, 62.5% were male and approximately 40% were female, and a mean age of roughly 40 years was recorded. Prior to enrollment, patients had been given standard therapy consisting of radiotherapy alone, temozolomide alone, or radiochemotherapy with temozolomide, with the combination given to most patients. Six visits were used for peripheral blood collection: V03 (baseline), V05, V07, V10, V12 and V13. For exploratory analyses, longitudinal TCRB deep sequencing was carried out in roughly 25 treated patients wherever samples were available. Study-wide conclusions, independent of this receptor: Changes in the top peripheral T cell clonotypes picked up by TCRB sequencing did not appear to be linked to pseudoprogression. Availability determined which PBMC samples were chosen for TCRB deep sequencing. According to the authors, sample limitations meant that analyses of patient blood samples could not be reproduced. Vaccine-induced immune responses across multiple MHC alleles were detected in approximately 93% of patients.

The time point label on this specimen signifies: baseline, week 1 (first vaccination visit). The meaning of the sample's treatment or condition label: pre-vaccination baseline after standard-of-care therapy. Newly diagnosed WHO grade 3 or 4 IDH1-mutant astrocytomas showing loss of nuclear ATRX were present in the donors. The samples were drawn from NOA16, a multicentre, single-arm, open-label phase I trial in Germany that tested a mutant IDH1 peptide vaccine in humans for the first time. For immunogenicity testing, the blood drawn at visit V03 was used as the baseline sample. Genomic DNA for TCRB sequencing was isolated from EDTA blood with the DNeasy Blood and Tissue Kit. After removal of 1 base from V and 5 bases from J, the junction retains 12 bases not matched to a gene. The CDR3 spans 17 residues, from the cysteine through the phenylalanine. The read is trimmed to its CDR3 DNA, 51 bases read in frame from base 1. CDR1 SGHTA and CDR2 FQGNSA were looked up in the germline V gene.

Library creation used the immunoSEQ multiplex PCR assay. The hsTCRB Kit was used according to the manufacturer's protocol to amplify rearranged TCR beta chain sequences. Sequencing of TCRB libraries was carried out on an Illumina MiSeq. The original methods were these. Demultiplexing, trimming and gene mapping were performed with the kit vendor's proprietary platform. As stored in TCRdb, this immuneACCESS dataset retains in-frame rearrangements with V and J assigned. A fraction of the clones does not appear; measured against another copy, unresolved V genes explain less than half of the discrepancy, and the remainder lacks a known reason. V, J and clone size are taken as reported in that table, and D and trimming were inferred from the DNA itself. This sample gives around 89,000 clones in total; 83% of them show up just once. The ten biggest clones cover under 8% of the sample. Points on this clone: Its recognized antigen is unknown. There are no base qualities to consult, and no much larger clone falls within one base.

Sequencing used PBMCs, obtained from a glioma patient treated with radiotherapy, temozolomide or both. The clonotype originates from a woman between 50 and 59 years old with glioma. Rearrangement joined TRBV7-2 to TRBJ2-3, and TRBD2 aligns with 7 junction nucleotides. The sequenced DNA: TGTGCCAGCAGCTTAGGGACTCTCTGGGCTAGCGGAGATACGCAGTATTTT. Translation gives CASSLGTLWASGDTQYF.